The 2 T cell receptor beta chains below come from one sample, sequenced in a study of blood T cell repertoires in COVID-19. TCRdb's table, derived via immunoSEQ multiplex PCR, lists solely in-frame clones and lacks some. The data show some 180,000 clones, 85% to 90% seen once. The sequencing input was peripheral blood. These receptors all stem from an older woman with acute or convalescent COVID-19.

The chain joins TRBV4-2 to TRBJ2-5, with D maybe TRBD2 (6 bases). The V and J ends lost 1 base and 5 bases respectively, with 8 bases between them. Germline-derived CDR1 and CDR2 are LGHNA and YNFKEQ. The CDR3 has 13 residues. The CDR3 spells CASSQGGVETQYF. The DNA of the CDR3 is TGTGCCAGCAGCCAAGGGGGGGTGGAGACCCAGTACTTC.

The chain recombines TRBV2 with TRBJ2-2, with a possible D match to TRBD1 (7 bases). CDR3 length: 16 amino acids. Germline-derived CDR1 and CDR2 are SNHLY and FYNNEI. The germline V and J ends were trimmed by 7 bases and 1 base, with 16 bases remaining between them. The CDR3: CASIPRGRENTGELFF. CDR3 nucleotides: TGTGCCAGCATCCCAAGGGGGCGGGAGAACACCGGGGAGCTGTTTTTT.